These 18 T cell receptor beta chains originate from one sample sequenced in a study of T-cell reconstitution after alpha-beta-depleted transplantation in children. For TCRbeta, the library was prepared with unique molecular identifiers. TCRdb re-called the PCR reads through MiXCR, storing one row per CDR3 protein. The table shows 700,000 to 850,000 distinct CDR3 sequences, with about 15% occurring only once. The sequencing used PBMCs, mostly from graft donor cells, collected 360 days after TCRalphabeta/CD19-depleted stem cell transplant. The source is a male patient younger than 18 who had a stem cell transplant for acute lymphoblastic leukemia, so the T cells may come from the graft donor.

V is TRBV2 and J is TRBJ1-2; D is unresolved. V lost 2 bases to trimming and J lost 5 bases, with 6 bases between them. Germline V gene sequence: CDR1 SNHLY, CDR2 FYNNEI. The CDR3 is 12 amino acids. The CDR3 region has the DNA TGTGCCAGCAGTGAACAGGCTTATGGCTACACCTTC. Its translation is CASSEQAYGYTF.

The chain is built from TRBV2 and TRBJ2-2; TRBD1 matches 9 bases. Germline V gives CDR1 SNHLY, CDR2 FYNNEI. The ends lost 9 bases at V and 5 bases at J; junction bases unmatched: 4. There are 13 residues in the CDR3. For the CDR3, the DNA is TGTGCCAGTTTGGACAGGGGAACCGGGGAGCTGTTTTTT. This codes for CASLDRGTGELFF.

The genes are TRBV7-2 and TRBJ1-2; the D is unclear. CDR3 length equals 13 residues. The V gene lost 2 bases and the J gene lost 10 bases, with 14 bases spanning the gap. Germline CDR1 and CDR2: SGHTA and FQGNSA. CDR3 in amino acids: CASSLTRGIIYTF. The DNA of the CDR3 is TGTGCCAGCAGCTTAACCCGGGGTATAATCTACACCTTC.

The rearrangement links TRBV27 to TRBJ2-3; 8 bases align to TRBD1. The J segment lost 3 bases and the V segment lost 6 bases, leaving 11 bases of the junction unmatched. This CDR3 contains 16 residues. The germline V gene encodes CDR1 MNHEY and CDR2 SMNVEV (reference sequence). The CDR3, as DNA: TGTGCCAGCAGCCTGAATCAGGGGGCTCAGACAGATACGCAGTATTTT. The encoded protein is CASSLNQGAQTDTQYF.

Many counts were recorded for this clonotype. The chain carries TRBV5-1 and TRBJ2-1; weak D call: TRBD2 (6 bases). The CDR3 runs 15 residues. In germline, CDR1 is SGHRS, CDR2 YFSETQ. The germline V and J ends were trimmed by 0 bases and 3 bases, with 10 bases remaining between them. CDR3 DNA sequence: TGCGCCAGCAGCTTGGTGCGGGAAGGCTACAATGAGCAGTTCTTC. Its protein product is CASSLVREGYNEQFF.

The rearrangement joins TRBV2 to TRBJ2-1; no firm D call. Trimming cost V 2 bases and J 3 bases, with 11 bases left between them. Germline loops: CDR1 SNHLY, CDR2 FYNNEI. CDR3 length equals 15 residues. The CDR3 DNA is TGTGCCAGCAGTGAAAATGTGGGCCACTACAATGAGCAGTTCTTC. As protein: CASSENVGHYNEQFF.

This clonotype came up a few times. The genes are TRBV20-1 and TRBJ2-7; 13 bases line up with TRBD2. Germline V lookup: CDR1 DFQATT, CDR2 SNEGSKA (reference sequence). V dropped 3 bases and J dropped 2; count of bases not matched to a gene: 4. The CDR3 is made up of 15 amino acids. This CDR3 reads CSASPTSGGTYEQYF. The CDR3 coding sequence is TGCAGTGCTAGTCCGACTAGCGGGGGGACCTACGAGCAGTACTTC.

This clonotype was counted between two and nine times. The chain joins TRBV5-1 to TRBJ2-1; 10 bases are a match to TRBD2. Germline V gene data show CDR1 as SGHRS and CDR2 as YFSETQ. The CDR3 totals 16 residues. V was clipped by 4 bases and J by 10 bases; unmatched bases: 14. CDR3 coding DNA: TGCGCCAGCAGCACCGCCCTAGCGGGAGTAGGCGGAGAGCAGTTCTTC. This sequence encodes CASSTALAGVGGEQFF.

V is TRBV24-1 and J is TRBJ2-3, with D perhaps TRBD1 (6 bases). CDR3 length: 12 amino acids. V was pared by 9 bases and J by 2 bases, with 8 bases between. CDR1 and CDR2 from the germline V gene are KGHDR and SFDVKD. In DNA, the CDR3 is TGTGCCACCCGGGACACCACAGATACGCAGTATTTT. Protein product: CATRDTTDTQYF.

This clonotype has more than one count but fewer than ten. The gene calls are TRBV24-1 and TRBJ2-3; D call uncertain. This CDR3 is 13 amino acids long. CDR1 and CDR2 (germline): KGHDR, SFDVKD. Trimming stripped 4 bases from V and 4 bases from J, with 8 bases between. CDR3 amino acids: CATSDPNADTQYF. The CDR3 region has the DNA TGTGCCACCAGTGACCCCAACGCAGATACGCAGTATTTT.

The chain has TRBV7-3 and TRBJ2-7, with TRBD2 as a possible D gene (6 bases). Germline lookup yields CDR1 SGHTA and CDR2 FQGTGA. Between the trimmed V and J ends, which lost 0 bases and 7 bases, there was a span of 13 bases. There are 14 residues in the CDR3. The CDR3 here is CASSLTDLAGEQYF. The CDR3 coding sequence is TGTGCCAGCAGCTTAACGGACCTTGCGGGGGAGCAGTACTTC.

J is TRBJ2-5 and V is TRBV12-3 or TRBV12-4; TRBD2 agrees at 7 bases. The CDR3 runs 14 residues. V dropped 5 bases and J dropped 6; count of bases not matched to a gene: 9. The CDR3 protein is CASSPRTRGQTQYF. Here the CDR3 DNA reads TGTGCCAGCAGTCCTCGGACTAGGGGCCAGACCCAGTACTTC.

This clonotype was counted only a few times. The chain recombines TRBV5-1 with TRBJ2-2; 9 positions match TRBD2. Germline CDR1 reads SGHRS; CDR2 reads YFSETQ. V shed 7 bases and J 6 bases; nucleotides not matched to a gene: 7. The CDR3 totals 14 residues. CDR3 DNA sequence: TGCGCCAGCGCACCTAGCGGGAATCCCGGGGAGCTGTTTTTT. Its translation: CASAPSGNPGELFF.

A few counts support this clonotype. J is TRBJ1-3 and V is TRBV9; D not resolved. Trimming pared 1 base from V and 0 bases from J, leaving 14 bases between. From germline, CDR1 is SGDLS and CDR2 YYNGEE. CDR3 length: 17 amino acids. The CDR3, as DNA: TGTGCCAGCAGCGTATACACCATACCCTCCTCTGGAAACACCATATATTTT. It codes for CASSVYTIPSSGNTIYF.

This clonotype turned up a few times. The chain couples TRBV20-1 to TRBJ2-1, with D perhaps given as TRBD1 or TRBD2 (6 bases each). V was pared by 3 bases and J by 9 bases, with 15 bases between. The CDR3 contains 13 residues. Per germline, CDR1 DFQATT and CDR2 SNEGSKA (reference sequence). CDR3 bases: TGCAGTGCTAGGCTGGGGGCGGAGGGTGAGCAGTTCTTC. It is translated as CSARLGAEGEQFF.

V gene TRBV20-1 combines with J gene TRBJ1-3; possible D gene TRBD1, 5 bases. The V gene's germline CDR1 is DFQATT and CDR2 SNEGSKA (reference sequence). The CDR3 contains 15 residues. V lost 6 bases and J lost 3, with 18 bases in between. The DNA for the CDR3 is TGCAGTGCCAGGGTGCGGGCTACACTTGGAAACACCATATATTTT. As protein: CSARVRATLGNTIYF.

This clonotype was counted only a few times. This chain joins TRBV28 and TRBJ2-5, with D possibly being TRBD2 (7 bases). The germline CDR1 and CDR2 sequences are MDHEN and SYDVKM. The CDR3 contains 14 residues. V shed 5 bases and J shed 2 bases, with 12 bases lying between them. DNA of the CDR3: TGTGCCAGCAGTAGGGGGGGCAGACAAGAGACCCAGTACTTC. This translates into CASSRGGRQETQYF.

This clonotype came up a few times. The chain links TRBV7-7 to TRBJ2-3; D perhaps matches TRBD2 (6 bases). This CDR3 spans 14 amino acids. Trimming pared 4 bases from V and 1 base from J, leaving 9 bases between. Per the germline V gene, CDR1 is SSHAT and CDR2 is FNYEAQ (reference sequence). The CDR3 bases are TGTGCCAGCAGCTCAGTAGCGGGCACAGATACGCAGTATTTT. Protein: CASSSVAGTDTQYF.